The 10 T cell receptor beta chains presented below share a single source sample, sequenced in a study of cytotoxic CD8 clonotypes in ibrutinib-treated CLL. Assay used: immunoSEQ multiplex PCR; TCRdb lists only in-frame clones, some missing. The table lists just over 200,000 clones, 70% to 75% of them singletons. Sequenced material: PBMCs, taken after 12 months of ibrutinib treatment. The source is a human donor with chronic lymphocytic leukemia.

The rearrangement links TRBV5-5 to TRBJ1-5, with 7 bases that match TRBD1. The J segment lost 5 bases and the V segment lost 1 base, leaving 9 bases of the junction unmatched. CDR1 is SGHKS, CDR2 YYEKEE, per germline (reference sequence). The CDR3 has 16 residues. The chain's CDR3 is CASSLWNRGGYQPQHF. The CDR3 nucleotides read TGTGCCAGCAGCTTGTGGAACAGGGGCGGGTATCAGCCCCAGCATTTT.

CDR3 in amino acids: CASSETGNTIYF. Here the CDR3 DNA reads TGTGCCAGCTCCGAGACTGGAAACACCATATATTTT. This chain connects TRBV18 to TRBJ1-3; D gene uncertain. Trimming cost V 6 bases and J 2 bases, with 5 bases left between them. This CDR3 region has 12 residues. Per the germline V gene, CDR1 is KGHSH and CDR2 is LQKENI.

The gene calls are TRBV5-1 and TRBJ2-5; D is ambiguous. CDR3 length equals 14 residues. Germline V CDR1 and CDR2: SGHRS, YFSETQ. The ends were cut back, 0 bases at V and 2 bases at J, with 8 bases in the middle. The CDR3 sequence: CASSLGLGQETQYF. The CDR3 nucleotides read TGCGCCAGCAGCTTGGGGCTAGGGCAAGAGACCCAGTACTTC.

V gene TRBV25-1 combines with J gene TRBJ2-1; D remains unclear. Trimming took 4 bases from V and 0 from J, leaving 10 bases between them. The CDR3 has 15 amino acids. Germline values: CDR1 MGHDK, CDR2 SYGVNS. The chain's CDR3 is CASSARRSSYNEQFF. CDR3 DNA sequence: TGTGCCAGCAGTGCCCGAAGGAGCTCCTACAATGAGCAGTTCTTC.

CDR3 sequence: CASSSIRGNYGYTF. For the CDR3, the DNA is TGTGCCAGCAGTTCCATCAGGGGTAACTATGGCTACACCTTC. The rearrangement uses TRBV27 and TRBJ1-2; possible D gene TRBD1, 6 bases. Germline CDR1 is MNHEY and CDR2 is SMNVEV (reference sequence). The CDR3 runs 14 residues. V was pared by 4 bases and J by 1 base, with 10 bases between.

The V and J genes are TRBV2 and TRBJ2-1; no clear D. Germline V lookup: CDR1 SNHLY, CDR2 FYNNEI. The V end was cut by 5 bases, the J end by 5 bases, with 4 bases between. The CDR3 has 11 residues. In DNA, the CDR3 is TGTGCCAGCAGTCTGCACAATGAGCAGTTCTTC. It yields the protein CASSLHNEQFF.

The rearrangement joins TRBV9 to TRBJ2-3, with TRBD2 matching over 9 bases. J lost 2 bases, V lost 4 bases, and 8 bases had no gene match. The CDR3 is 16 residues long. From germline, CDR1 is SGDLS and CDR2 YYNGEE. The chain's CDR3 is CASSPRLADPTDTQYF. In DNA, the CDR3 is TGTGCCAGCAGCCCTCGACTAGCGGACCCCACAGATACGCAGTATTTT.

The chain employs TRBV7-2 and TRBJ2-5; no definite D call. Trimming shortened V by 0 bases and J by 4 bases, and 9 bases separated the two germline ends. The CDR3 is made up of 14 amino acids. Germline CDR1 SGHTA, CDR2 FQGNSA. CDR3 sequence (DNA): TGTGCCAGCAGCTTAGCAGGATTAGGAGAGACCCAGTACTTC. Translating gives CASSLAGLGETQYF. Based on the CDR3 plus reference TRBV7-2 and TRBJ2-5, the full variable domain is GAGVSQSPSNKVTEKGKDVELRCDPISGHTALYWYRQSLGQGLEFLIYFQGNSAPDKSGLPSDRFSAERTGGSVSTLTIQRTQQEDSAVYLCASSLAGLGETQYFGPGTRLLVL.

V is TRBV5-1 and J is TRBJ1-6; D unclear. Trimming removed 1 base at V and 7 bases at J, with 15 bases between. The germline gives CDR1 SGHRS, CDR2 YFSETQ. The CDR3 spans 16 residues. The CDR3 here is CASSLRQAYSNSPLHF. CDR3 bases: TGCGCCAGCAGCTTGAGGCAGGCATACTCGAATTCACCCCTCCACTTT.

This clone occurred a few times. This CDR3 reads CASSGGPAGYEQYF. The CDR3 DNA sequence: TGCGCCAGCAGCGGGGGACCGGCTGGGTACGAGCAGTACTTC. V is TRBV5-1 and J is TRBJ2-7; D possibly matches TRBD1 or TRBD2 (5 bases each). The V gene's germline CDR1 is SGHRS and CDR2 YFSETQ. This CDR3 is built from 14 residues. With 4 bases removed from V and 4 bases from J, the gap between germline ends came to 15 bases.